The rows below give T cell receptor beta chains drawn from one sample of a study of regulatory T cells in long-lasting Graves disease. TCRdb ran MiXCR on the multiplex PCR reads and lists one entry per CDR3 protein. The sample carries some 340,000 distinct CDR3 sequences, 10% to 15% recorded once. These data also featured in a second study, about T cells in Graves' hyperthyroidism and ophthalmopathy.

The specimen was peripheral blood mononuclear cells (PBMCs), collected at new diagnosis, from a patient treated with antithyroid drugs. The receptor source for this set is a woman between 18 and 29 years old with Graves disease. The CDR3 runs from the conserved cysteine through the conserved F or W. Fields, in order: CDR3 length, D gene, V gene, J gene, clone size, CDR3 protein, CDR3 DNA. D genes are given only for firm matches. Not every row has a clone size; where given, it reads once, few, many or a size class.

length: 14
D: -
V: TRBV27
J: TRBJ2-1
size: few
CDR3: CASSQGVLYNEQFF
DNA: TGTGCCAGCAGTCAAGGGGTTTTATACAATGAGCAGTTCTTC

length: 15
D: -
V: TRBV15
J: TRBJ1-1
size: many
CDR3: CATTAGVGMNTEAFF
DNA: TGTGCCACCACCGCAGGAGTAGGTATGAACACTGAAGCTTTCTTT

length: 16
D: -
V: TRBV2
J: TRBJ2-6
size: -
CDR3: CASSLVRDSGANVLTF
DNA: TGTGCCAGCAGCTTAGTTCGGGACTCTGGGGCCAACGTCCTGACTTTC

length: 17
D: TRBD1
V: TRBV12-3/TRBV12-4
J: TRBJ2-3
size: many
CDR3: CAHRDRDSATSTDTQYF
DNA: TGTGCCCACCGGGACCGGGACAGCGCAACTAGCACAGATACGCAGTATTTT

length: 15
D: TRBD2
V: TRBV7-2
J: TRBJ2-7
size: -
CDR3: CASSPGTSGIYEQYF
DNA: TGTGCCAGCAGCCCCGGGACTAGCGGTATCTACGAGCAGTACTTC

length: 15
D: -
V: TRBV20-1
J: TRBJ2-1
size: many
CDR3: CSASRRDIPYNEQFF
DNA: TGCAGTGCGTCCCGCCGGGATATTCCCTACAATGAGCAGTTCTTC

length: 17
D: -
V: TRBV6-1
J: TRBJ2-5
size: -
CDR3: CASSATAVNGQSETQYF
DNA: TGTGCCAGCAGTGCAACGGCCGTAAATGGACAGTCAGAGACCCAGTACTTC

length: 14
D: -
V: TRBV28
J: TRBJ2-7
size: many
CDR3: CASSYPGGPNEQYF
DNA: TGTGCCAGCAGCTACCCGGGGGGCCCCAACGAGCAGTACTTC

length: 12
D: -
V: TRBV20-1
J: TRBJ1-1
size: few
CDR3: CSARALGAEAFF
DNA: TGCAGTGCTAGGGCGCTGGGGGCTGAAGCTTTCTTT

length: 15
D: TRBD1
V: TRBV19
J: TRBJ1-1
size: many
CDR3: CASSRPDRPGTEAFF
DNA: TGTGCCAGTAGTAGACCGGACAGGCCGGGGACTGAAGCTTTCTTT

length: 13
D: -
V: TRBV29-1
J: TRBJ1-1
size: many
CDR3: CSVRVPVNTEAFF
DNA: TGCAGCGTCCGAGTGCCGGTGAACACTGAAGCTTTCTTT

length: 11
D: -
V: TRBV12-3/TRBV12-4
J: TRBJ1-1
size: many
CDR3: CASSLGGGAFF
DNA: TGTGCCAGCAGTTTAGGGGGAGGAGCTTTCTTT

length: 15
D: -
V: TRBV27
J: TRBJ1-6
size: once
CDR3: CASRSATRYNSPLHF
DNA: TGTGCCAGCAGGTCAGCCACCAGATATAATTCACCCCTCCACTTT

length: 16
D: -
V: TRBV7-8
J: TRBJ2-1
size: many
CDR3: CASSPAWVSSYNEQFF
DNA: TGTGCCAGCAGCCCGGCGTGGGTTAGCTCCTACAATGAGCAGTTCTTC

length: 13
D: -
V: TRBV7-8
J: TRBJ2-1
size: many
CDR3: CASSLRGLDEQFF
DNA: TGTGCCAGCAGCTTACGGGGACTCGATGAGCAGTTCTTC

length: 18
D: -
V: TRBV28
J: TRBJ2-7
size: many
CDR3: CASSSDTPGAKKSYEQYF
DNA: TGTGCCAGCAGTTCCGATACGCCGGGAGCCAAGAAATCCTACGAGCAGTACTTC

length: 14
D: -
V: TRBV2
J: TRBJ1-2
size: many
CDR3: CASTRGGRDYGYTF
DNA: TGTGCCAGCACCCGAGGTGGGCGGGACTATGGCTACACCTTC

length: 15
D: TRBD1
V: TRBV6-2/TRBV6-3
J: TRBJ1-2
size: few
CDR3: CASSELWQGAQGYTF
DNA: TGTGCCAGCAGTGAATTGTGGCAGGGGGCTCAGGGCTACACCTTC

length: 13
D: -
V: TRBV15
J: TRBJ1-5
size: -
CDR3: CATSREVNQPQHF
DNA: TGTGCCACCAGCAGAGAAGTGAATCAGCCCCAGCATTTT

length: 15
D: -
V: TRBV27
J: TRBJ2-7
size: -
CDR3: CASRGALSFSYEQYF
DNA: TGTGCCAGCAGGGGGGCCCTGTCCTTCTCCTACGAGCAGTACTTC

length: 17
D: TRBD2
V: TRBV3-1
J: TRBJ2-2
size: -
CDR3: CASSQDPVAGVRGELFF
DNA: TGTGCCAGCAGCCAAGATCCCGTAGCGGGAGTAAGGGGGGAGCTGTTTTTT

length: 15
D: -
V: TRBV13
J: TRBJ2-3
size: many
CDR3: CASSFSARSTDTQYF
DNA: TGTGCCAGCAGCTTCTCGGCGCGTAGCACAGATACGCAGTATTTT

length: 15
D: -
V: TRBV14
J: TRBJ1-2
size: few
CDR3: CASSQDHRTAYGYTF
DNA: TGTGCCAGCAGCCAAGATCATAGGACAGCCTATGGCTACACCTTC

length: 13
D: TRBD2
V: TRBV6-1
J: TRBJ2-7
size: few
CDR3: CASSPTSAREQYF
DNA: TGTGCCAGCAGCCCTACTAGCGCTCGGGAGCAGTACTTC

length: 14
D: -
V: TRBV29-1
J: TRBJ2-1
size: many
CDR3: CSVYRRDRDNEQFF
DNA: TGCAGCGTTTACCGCCGGGACCGCGACAATGAGCAGTTCTTC

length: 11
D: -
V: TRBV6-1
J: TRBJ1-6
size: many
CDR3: CASSHGTQLHF
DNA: TGTGCCAGCAGCCACGGGACCCAACTCCACTTT

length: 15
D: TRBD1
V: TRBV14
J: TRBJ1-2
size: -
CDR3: CASSRDRGANYGYTF
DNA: TGTGCCAGCAGCCGCGACAGGGGAGCTAACTATGGCTACACCTTC